These 26 T cell receptor beta chains share one sample of origin, sequenced in a study of cytomegalovirus exposure and HLA in healthy donors. The PCR was carried out with 60 Vbeta primers and 13 Jbeta primers. Sequencing used immunoSEQ multiplex PCR; TCRdb keeps in-frame clones, though not all of them. Here the sample spans approximately 100,000 clones, roughly four fifths being singletons. Sequences were obtained from PBMCs. Receptors were obtained from a male donor in good health and CMV-seropositive.

This chain connects TRBV18 to TRBJ1-1; TRBD1 matches at 8 bases. The V and J ends lost 4 bases and 0 bases, in that order; junction bases with no gene match: 4. The CDR3 has 15 residues. Germline CDR1 reads KGHSH; CDR2 reads LQKENI. CDR3 sequence: CASSHSDRVNTEAFF. As DNA, the CDR3 is TGTGCCAGCTCACACTCGGACAGGGTGAACACTGAAGCTTTCTTT.

This rearrangement joins TRBV28 to TRBJ1-2; 8 bases agree with TRBD1. This CDR3 has 15 residues. Germline assignment: CDR1 MDHEN and CDR2 SYDVKM. The trim removed 4 bases at V and 8 bases at J, leaving 12 bases unmatched. CDR3 region: CASSSSSGGGWGYTF. DNA of the CDR3: TGTGCCAGCAGTTCATCCTCAGGGGGCGGGTGGGGCTACACCTTC.

With regard to this clone: This same CDR3 is encoded by further DNA sequences in the sample. The chain carries TRBV5-1 and TRBJ2-3; D possibly corresponds to TRBD1 (6 bases). V shed 0 bases and J shed 1 base, with 9 bases lying between them. This CDR3 has 15 amino acids. Germline V gives CDR1 SGHRS, CDR2 YFSETQ. The CDR3 protein is CASSLVRGGTDTQYF. The CDR3 DNA reads TGCGCCAGCAGCTTGGTCAGGGGTGGCACAGATACGCAGTATTTT. The full variable domain, its missing parts supplied by reference TRBV5-1 and TRBJ2-3, is KAGVTQTPRYLIKTRGQQVTLSCSPISGHRSVSWYQQTPGQGLQFLFEYFSETQRNKGNFPGRFSGRQFSNSRSEMNVSTLELGDSALYLCASSLVRGGTDTQYFGPGTRLTVL.

The chain links TRBV4-1 to TRBJ2-3, with TRBD2 identical over 9 bases. CDR1 and CDR2 (germline): MGHRA, YSYEKL. The CDR3 consists of 18 residues. V shed 0 bases and J 6 bases; nucleotides not matched to a gene: 13. CDR3 sequence: CASSQEVDRRGRGDTQYF. CDR3 nucleotides: TGCGCCAGCAGCCAAGAAGTAGACAGACGCGGGAGGGGGGATACGCAGTATTTT.

V is TRBV5-6 and J is TRBJ2-2, with D perhaps matching TRBD2 (5 bases). V lost 6 bases and J lost 2, with 11 bases in between. CDR1 is SGHDT, CDR2 YYEEEE, per germline. CDR3 length: 14 amino acids. CDR3 region: CASKKAENTGELFF. CDR3 DNA: TGTGCCAGCAAGAAAGCGGAAAACACCGGGGAGCTGTTTTTT.

The chain recombines TRBV5-5 with TRBJ1-1; 7 bases match TRBD1. The J segment lost 4 bases and the V segment lost 5 bases, leaving 2 bases of the junction unmatched. Germline CDR1 and CDR2: SGHKS and YYEKEE (reference sequence). The CDR3 runs 12 residues. CDR3 nucleotides: TGTGCCAGCAGGAGACAGGGCACTGAAGCTTTCTTT. Translated, it gives CASRRQGTEAFF.

The J gene is TRBJ2-5, the V gene TRBV5-1, with a weak D call TRBD1 (5 bases). Germline CDR1 and CDR2: SGHRS and YFSETQ. Trimming pared 0 bases from V and 4 bases from J, leaving 16 bases between. This CDR3 has 16 amino acids. CDR3 amino acids: CASSLAAPRRGETQYF. CDR3 coding DNA: TGCGCCAGCAGCTTGGCGGCGCCTAGAAGGGGAGAGACCCAGTACTTC.

There are a few counts of this clone. The chain employs TRBV28 and TRBJ2-5; 8 bases agree with TRBD1. The J call may be incorrect, as the DNA end agrees better with TRBJ2-7. The CDR3 is 12 residues long. CDR1 MDHEN and CDR2 SYDVKM come from the germline V gene. CDR3 protein: CASRTGDYEQYF. CDR3 nucleotides: TGTGCCAGCAGGACAGGGGACTACGAGCAGTACTTC.

J is TRBJ2-7 and V is TRBV6-6; TRBD1 is a possible D gene (6 bases). With 0 bases removed from V and 4 bases from J, the gap between germline ends came to 10 bases. The CDR3 spans 14 residues. Germline lookup yields CDR1 MNHNY and CDR2 SVGAGI (reference sequence). The CDR3 protein is CASSYSKGTYEQYF. The CDR3 region has the DNA TGTGCCAGCAGTTACTCGAAGGGGACATACGAGCAGTACTTC.

V gene TRBV7-2 combines with J gene TRBJ2-5, with TRBD2 matching 10 bases. CDR3 size: 15 residues. Germline values: CDR1 SGHTA, CDR2 FQGNSA. V lost 6 bases to trimming and J lost 3 bases; unmatched junction nucleotides: 7. For the CDR3, the DNA is TGTGCCAGCAGACCATCCCTAGCGGGGGAAGAGACCCAGTACTTC. Its protein is CASRPSLAGEETQYF.

This chain connects TRBV25-1 to TRBJ1-6; 9 positions agree with TRBD1. The CDR3 spans 14 residues. CDR1 is MGHDK, CDR2 SYGVNS, per germline. J was trimmed by 9 bases and V by 9 bases; bases with no gene match: 9. The DNA of the CDR3 is TGTGCCAGTGAAACAGGGGGCGCCGGTTCACCCCTCCACTTT. Translated: CASETGGAGSPLHF.

The V call is TRBV7-8, the J call TRBJ1-2; the D gene is possibly TRBD1 (6 bases). Trimming took off 1 base at V and 4 bases at J, with 16 bases between the two ends. Germline-derived CDR1 and CDR2 are SGHVS and FQNEAQ. The CDR3 contains 16 residues. The CDR3 DNA reads TGTGCCAGCAGCTTAGTGGGTCAGGGGAGAAGCTATGGCTACACCTTC. Amino acids: CASSLVGQGRSYGYTF.

The chain employs TRBV11-2 and TRBJ1-1, with TRBD1 matching over 8 bases. This CDR3 region has 16 residues. V trimming: 5 bases; J trimming: 1 base; junction bases outside the gene matches: 9. Germline CDR1 SGHAT, CDR2 FQNNGV. The CDR3 reads CASSANQGAPNTEAFF. The CDR3 DNA is TGTGCCAGCAGCGCAAACCAGGGGGCCCCGAACACTGAAGCTTTCTTT.

The rearrangement links TRBV10-3 to TRBJ1-2, with D perhaps matching TRBD1 (5 bases). Per germline, CDR1 ENHRY and CDR2 SYGVKD. This CDR3 has 13 residues. Trimming removed 2 bases at V and 8 bases at J, with 12 bases between. The CDR3 spells CAISEGQGGGYTF. DNA for the CDR3: TGTGCCATCAGTGAGGGCCAGGGAGGCGGCTACACCTTC.

The J gene is TRBJ1-6, the V gene TRBV4-2; a possible D gene is TRBD1 (5 bases). The V gene's germline CDR1 is LGHNA and CDR2 YNFKEQ. The CDR3 sequence is 17 residues long. The V end lost 6 bases, the J end lost 2 bases, and 17 bases lay between the germline ends. CDR3 protein: CASSLIVGATYNSPLHF. CDR3 DNA: TGTGCCAGCAGTCTAATCGTAGGGGCGACCTATAATTCACCCCTCCACTTT.

In this sample, this clone turned up a few times. The rearrangement links TRBV5-1 to TRBJ1-2, with 7 positions matching TRBD1. This CDR3 has 17 residues. V lost 0 bases to trimming and J lost 2 bases; unmatched junction nucleotides: 10. Germline V gene sequence: CDR1 SGHRS, CDR2 YFSETQ. In nucleotides, the CDR3 is TGCGCCAGCAGCTTGGAAGGGACAGTCTCCCGCAACTATGGCTACACCTTC. Protein product: CASSLEGTVSRNYGYTF.

The chain uses TRBV5-4 and TRBJ1-2; a possible D gene is TRBD1 (6 bases). The germline V gene encodes CDR1 SGHNT and CDR2 YYREEE (reference sequence). The CDR3 sequence is 14 residues long. V was trimmed by 6 bases and J by 7 bases, leaving 19 bases between them. CDR3 loop: CASNNRQVGSGYTF. For the CDR3, the DNA is TGTGCCAGCAACAACCGACAGGTTGGGAGTGGCTACACCTTC.

The J gene is TRBJ1-1, the V gene TRBV4-1, with TRBD1 as a possible D gene (5 bases). The germline V gene encodes CDR1 MGHRA and CDR2 YSYEKL. The CDR3 length is 18 residues. Trimming removed 1 base at V and 0 bases at J, with 18 bases between. CDR3 loop: CASSQGPLGRRVNTEAFF. CDR3 DNA sequence: TGCGCCAGCAGCCAAGGACCCCTGGGGCGAAGGGTGAACACTGAAGCTTTCTTT.

This clone was seen only once. J is TRBJ1-4 and V is TRBV28; no clear D. V lost 5 bases and J 0 bases, leaving 10 bases between the germline ends. Germline assignment: CDR1 MDHEN and CDR2 SYDVKM. The CDR3 spans 15 residues. The CDR3 loop is CASSPGGATNEKLFF. For the CDR3, the DNA is TGTGCCAGCAGTCCCGGCGGAGCAACTAATGAAAAACTGTTTTTT.

This chain joins TRBV11-2 and TRBJ1-1; D might be TRBD1 (5 bases). The ends were cut back, 7 bases at V and 4 bases at J, with 19 bases in the middle. The CDR3 is 15 residues long. The V gene's germline CDR1 is SGHAT and CDR2 FQNNGV. The chain's CDR3 is CASTVLGGGITEAFF. The CDR3, as DNA: TGTGCCAGCACCGTATTGGGGGGGGGAATCACTGAAGCTTTCTTT.

V usage is TRBV10-3 and J usage is TRBJ2-7; 10 bases match TRBD2. V lost 2 bases and J lost 0; bases outside the gene matches: 10. Germline V gene data show CDR1 as ENHRY and CDR2 as SYGVKD. The CDR3 length is 18 residues. CDR3 loop: CAISETRIAGGSSYEQYF. The CDR3 DNA reads as TGTGCCATCAGTGAGACAAGGATAGCGGGGGGCTCCTCCTACGAGCAGTACTTC.

The chain uses TRBV25-1 and TRBJ1-1; TRBD1 aligns across 8 bases. V lost 9 bases, J lost 7 bases, and 7 bases stayed unmatched. The CDR3 sequence is 12 residues long. Germline-derived CDR1 and CDR2 are MGHDK and SYGVNS. CDR3 residues: CASQTGVREAFF. CDR3 nucleotide sequence: TGTGCCAGTCAGACAGGGGTGCGTGAAGCTTTCTTT. Based on the CDR3 plus reference TRBV25-1 and TRBJ1-1, the full variable domain is EADIYQTPRYLVIGTGKKITLECSQTMGHDKMYWYQQDPGMELHLIHYSYGVNSTEKGDLSSESTVSRIRTEHFPLTLESARPSHTSQYLCASQTGVREAFFGQGTRLTVV.

V is TRBV7-6 and J is TRBJ2-7, with a possible D match to TRBD2 (6 bases). The CDR3 covers 17 residues. V was clipped by 1 base and J by 0 bases, with 16 bases between them. CDR1 and CDR2 from the germline V gene are SGHVS and FNYEAQ. The CDR3 loop reads CASSLGVGTESSYEQYF. CDR3 bases: TGTGCCAGCAGCTTAGGAGTAGGGACTGAGAGCTCCTACGAGCAGTACTTC.

This chain links TRBV27 with TRBJ1-2; D unclear. The CDR3 runs 13 residues. Trimming left V 6 bases short and J 7 bases short, with 15 bases between. The germline CDR1 and CDR2 sequences are MNHEY and SMNVEV (reference sequence). For the CDR3, the DNA is TGTGCCAGCAGGCTAGCCGAGGCAGGTGGCTACACCTTC. Its translation: CASRLAEAGGYTF.

The genes are TRBV7-2 and TRBJ2-5; D remains unclear. V gave up 0 bases and J gave up 5 bases, with 7 bases separating them. There are 13 residues in the CDR3. Germline lookup yields CDR1 SGHTA and CDR2 FQGNSA. The CDR3 DNA follows: TGTGCCAGCAGCTTAGCCTCGGTGGAGACCCAGTACTTC. Translating it yields CASSLASVETQYF.

This rearrangement joins TRBV4-3 to TRBJ1-2; TRBD1 aligns across 8 bases. CDR3 length: 17 residues. Losses at the gene ends were 0 bases for V and 3 bases for J; bases not matched to a gene: 9. Germline values: CDR1 LGHNA, CDR2 YSLEER. CDR3 sequence: CASSQDEAGTGHYGYTF. CDR3 nucleotide sequence: TGCGCCAGCAGCCAAGATGAGGCGGGGACAGGCCACTATGGCTACACCTTC.